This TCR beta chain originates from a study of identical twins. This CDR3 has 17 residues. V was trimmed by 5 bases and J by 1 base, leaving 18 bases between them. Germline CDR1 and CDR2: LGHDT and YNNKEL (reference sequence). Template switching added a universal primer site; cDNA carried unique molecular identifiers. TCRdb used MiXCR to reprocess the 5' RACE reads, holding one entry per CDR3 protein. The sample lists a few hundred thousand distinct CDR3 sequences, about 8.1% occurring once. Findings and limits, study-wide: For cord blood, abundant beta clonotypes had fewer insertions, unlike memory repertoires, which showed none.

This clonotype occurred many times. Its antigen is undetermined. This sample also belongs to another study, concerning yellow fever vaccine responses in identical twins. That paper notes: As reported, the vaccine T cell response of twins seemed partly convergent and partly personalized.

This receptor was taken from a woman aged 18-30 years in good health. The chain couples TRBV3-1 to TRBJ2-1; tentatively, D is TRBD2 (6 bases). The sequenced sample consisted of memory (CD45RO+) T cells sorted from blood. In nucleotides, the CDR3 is TGTGCCAGCAGCTCACGGAGGGCCCTTCAATCCTACAATGAGCAGTTCTTC. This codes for CASSSRRALQSYNEQFF.